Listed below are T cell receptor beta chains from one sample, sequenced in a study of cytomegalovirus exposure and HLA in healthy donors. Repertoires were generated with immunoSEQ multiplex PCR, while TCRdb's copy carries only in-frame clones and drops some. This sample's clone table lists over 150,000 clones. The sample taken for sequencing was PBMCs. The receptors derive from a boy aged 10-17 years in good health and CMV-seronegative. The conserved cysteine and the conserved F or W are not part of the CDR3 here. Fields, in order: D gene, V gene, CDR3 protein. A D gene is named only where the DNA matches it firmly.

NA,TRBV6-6,ASQAYGGASTIY
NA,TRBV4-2,ASSQGDTSGANVLT
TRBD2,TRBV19,ASSILAAQETQY
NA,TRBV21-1,ASSMNQEYLQQF
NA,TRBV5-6,ASSLGVASYEQY
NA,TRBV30,AWSVRGGASDTIY
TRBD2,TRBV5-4,ASSLAGGTQY
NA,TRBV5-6,ASSFAVKNIQY
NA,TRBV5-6,ASSFFGTGGNTIY
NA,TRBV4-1,ASSQPGIRAEAF
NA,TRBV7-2,ASSQITGGYT
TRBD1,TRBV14,ASSQDWGRGLDYGYT
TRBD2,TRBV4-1,ASSQGRAGESYNEQF
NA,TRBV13,ASTATDITDTQY
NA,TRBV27,ASSLGPTWNSPLH
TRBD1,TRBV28,ASSTEDRGHEQY
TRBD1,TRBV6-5,ASKTGGPERDTQY
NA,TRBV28,ASTPQGARPYTGELF
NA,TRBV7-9,ASSLDVLANTGELF
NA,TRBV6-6,ASRKTDSYMNTEAF
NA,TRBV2,ASSGPDLSGQPQH
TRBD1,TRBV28,ASSLTGPSYEQY
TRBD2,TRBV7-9,ASTEPSGGVTGELF
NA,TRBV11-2,ASSLMRAEGANVLT
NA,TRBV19,ASSMSPVSYNEQF
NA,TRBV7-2,ASSLALVRSQETQY
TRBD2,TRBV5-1,ASSFTSGGSYEQY
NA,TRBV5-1,ASSLGADYEQY
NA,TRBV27,ASSLFWPDEQY
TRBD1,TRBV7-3,ASSRGQDYGYT
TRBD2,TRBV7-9,ASSWSGGDEQY
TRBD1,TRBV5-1,ASSLESRGHYNEQF
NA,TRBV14,ASSPGSSGELF
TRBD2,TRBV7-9,ASSWGGDYEQY
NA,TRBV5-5,ASAVRGNEQF
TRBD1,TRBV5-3,ARRNPVQGSLAGELF
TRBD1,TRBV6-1,ASRGQTETQY
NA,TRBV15,ATSMRVADTQY
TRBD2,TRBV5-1,ASSLELAGVSYEQY
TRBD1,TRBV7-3,ASSFNRDRGPRELF
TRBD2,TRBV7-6,ASSLSGGAVTDTQY
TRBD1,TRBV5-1,ASSGTGESGELF
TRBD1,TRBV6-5,ASSSRDSSSYNEQF
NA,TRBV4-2,ASSLRLQGGRQANSYEQY
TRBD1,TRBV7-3,ASSLSALTGPGETQY
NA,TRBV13,ASSPSPVVGSTEAF
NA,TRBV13,ASSPMTELNTEAF
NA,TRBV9,ASSAAPEQY
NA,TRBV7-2,ASSLEGDKY
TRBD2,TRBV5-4,ASSLELAGELAKNIQY
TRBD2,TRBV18,ASSPPGLAGGRGNEQF